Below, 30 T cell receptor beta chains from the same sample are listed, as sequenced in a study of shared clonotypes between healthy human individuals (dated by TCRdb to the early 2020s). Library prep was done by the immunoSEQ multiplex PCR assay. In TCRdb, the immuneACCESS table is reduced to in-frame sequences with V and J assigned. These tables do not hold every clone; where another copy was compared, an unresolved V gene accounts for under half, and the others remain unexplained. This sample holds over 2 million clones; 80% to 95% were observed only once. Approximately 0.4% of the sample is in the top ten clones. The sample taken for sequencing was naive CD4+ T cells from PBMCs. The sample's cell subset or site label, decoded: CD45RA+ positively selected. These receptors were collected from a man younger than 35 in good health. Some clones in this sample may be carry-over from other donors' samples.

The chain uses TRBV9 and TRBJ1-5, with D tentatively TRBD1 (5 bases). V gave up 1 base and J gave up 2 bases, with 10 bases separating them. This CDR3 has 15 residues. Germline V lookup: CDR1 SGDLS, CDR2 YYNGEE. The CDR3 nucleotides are TGTGCCAGCAGCGTAAGCCAGGGAGGCAATCAGCCCCAGCATTTT. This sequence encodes CASSVSQGGNQPQHF.

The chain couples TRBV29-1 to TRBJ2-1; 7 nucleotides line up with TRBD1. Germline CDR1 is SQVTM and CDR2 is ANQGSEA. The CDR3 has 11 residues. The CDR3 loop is CSSQQGHEQFF. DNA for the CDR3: TGCAGTTCCCAACAGGGGCATGAGCAGTTCTTC.

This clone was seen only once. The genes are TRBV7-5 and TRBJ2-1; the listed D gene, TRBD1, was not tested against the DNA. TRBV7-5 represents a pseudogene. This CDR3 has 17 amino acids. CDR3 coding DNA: TGTGCCAGAAGCCCGGCCGCGGGACAGGGGGGCCACAATGAGCAGTTCTTC. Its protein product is CARSPAAGQGGHNEQFF.

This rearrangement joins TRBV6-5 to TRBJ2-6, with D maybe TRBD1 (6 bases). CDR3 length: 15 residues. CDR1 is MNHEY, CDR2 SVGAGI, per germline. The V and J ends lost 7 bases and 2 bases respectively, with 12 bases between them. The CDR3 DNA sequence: TGTGCCAGCAAACCCGAGGGGGCTGGGGCCAACGTCCTGACTTTC. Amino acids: CASKPEGAGANVLTF.

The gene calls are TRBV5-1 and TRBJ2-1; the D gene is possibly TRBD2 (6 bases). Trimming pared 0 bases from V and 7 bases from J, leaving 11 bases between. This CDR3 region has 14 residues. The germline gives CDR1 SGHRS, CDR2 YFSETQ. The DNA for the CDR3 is TGCGCCAGCAGCTTGGATAGGGCGGGAAATGAGCAGTTCTTC. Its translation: CASSLDRAGNEQFF. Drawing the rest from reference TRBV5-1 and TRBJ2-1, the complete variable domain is KAGVTQTPRYLIKTRGQQVTLSCSPISGHRSVSWYQQTPGQGLQFLFEYFSETQRNKGNFPGRFSGRQFSNSRSEMNVSTLELGDSALYLCASSLDRAGNEQFFGPGTRLTVL.

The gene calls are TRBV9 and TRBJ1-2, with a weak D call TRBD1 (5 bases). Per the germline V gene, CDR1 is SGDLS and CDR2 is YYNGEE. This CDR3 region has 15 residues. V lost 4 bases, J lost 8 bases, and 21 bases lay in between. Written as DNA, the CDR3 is TGTGCCAGCAGCCCCACCTGGGACTCCTCAGGGGGCTACACCTTC. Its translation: CASSPTWDSSGGYTF.

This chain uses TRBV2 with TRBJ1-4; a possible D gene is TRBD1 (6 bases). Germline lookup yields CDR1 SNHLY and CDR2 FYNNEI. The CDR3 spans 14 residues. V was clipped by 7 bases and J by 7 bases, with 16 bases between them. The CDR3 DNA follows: TGTGCCAGCACCGAACAGGGATTCGGTGAAAAACTGTTTTTT. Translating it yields CASTEQGFGEKLFF.

CDR3 nucleotides: TGCGCCAGCAGCCAGGCTAGACTAGCGGGAGGGCCGGATACCGGGGAGCTGTTTTTT. It is translated as CASSQARLAGGPDTGELFF. The chain recombines TRBV4-1 with TRBJ2-2; TRBD2 agrees at 14 bases. The CDR3 runs to 19 residues. After removal of 3 bases from V and 5 bases from J, the junction contained 11 bases not matched to a gene. Per the germline V gene, CDR1 is MGHRA and CDR2 is YSYEKL.

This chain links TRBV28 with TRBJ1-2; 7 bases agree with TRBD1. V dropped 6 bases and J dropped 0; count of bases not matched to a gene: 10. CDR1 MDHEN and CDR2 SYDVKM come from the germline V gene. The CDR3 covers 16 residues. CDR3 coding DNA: TGTGCCAGCAGCCCTCACAGGGGATCCACTAACTATGGCTACACCTTC. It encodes CASSPHRGSTNYGYTF.

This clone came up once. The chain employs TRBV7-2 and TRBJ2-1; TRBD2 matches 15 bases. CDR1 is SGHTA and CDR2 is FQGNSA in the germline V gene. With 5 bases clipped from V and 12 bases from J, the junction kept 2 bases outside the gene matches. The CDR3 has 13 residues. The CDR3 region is CASSPGLAGGQFF. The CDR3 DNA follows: TGTGCCAGCAGCCCGGGACTAGCGGGAGGGCAGTTCTTC.

The CDR3 reads CASSYEGTSGRSYF. CDR3 coding DNA: TGTGCCAGCAGTTACGAAGGGACTAGCGGGAGGTCGTACTTC. The V call is TRBV6-6, the J call TRBJ2-7; 15 bases map to TRBD2. This CDR3 is 14 amino acids long. The V and J ends lost 2 bases and 12 bases, in that order; junction bases with no gene match: 5. CDR1 MNHNY and CDR2 SVGAGI come from the germline V gene (reference sequence).

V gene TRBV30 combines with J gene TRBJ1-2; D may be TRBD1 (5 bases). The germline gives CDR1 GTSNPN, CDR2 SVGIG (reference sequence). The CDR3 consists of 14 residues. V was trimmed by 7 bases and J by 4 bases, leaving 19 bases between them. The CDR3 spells CASKTPREGYGYTF. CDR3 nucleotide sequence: TGTGCCTCAAAGACTCCCAGGGAAGGCTATGGCTACACCTTC. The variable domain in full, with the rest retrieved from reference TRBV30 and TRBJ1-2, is SQTIHQWPATLVQPVGSPLSLECTVEGTSNPNLYWYRQAAGRGLQLLFYSVGIGQISSEVPQNLSASRPQDRQFILSSKKLLLSDSGFYLCASKTPREGYGYTFGSGTRLTVV.

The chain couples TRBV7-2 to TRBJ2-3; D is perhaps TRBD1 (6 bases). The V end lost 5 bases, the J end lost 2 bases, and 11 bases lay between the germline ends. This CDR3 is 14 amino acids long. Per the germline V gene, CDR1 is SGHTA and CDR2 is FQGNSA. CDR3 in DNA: TGTGCCAGCAGCCCGGGACACTCCACAGATACGCAGTATTTT. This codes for CASSPGHSTDTQYF.

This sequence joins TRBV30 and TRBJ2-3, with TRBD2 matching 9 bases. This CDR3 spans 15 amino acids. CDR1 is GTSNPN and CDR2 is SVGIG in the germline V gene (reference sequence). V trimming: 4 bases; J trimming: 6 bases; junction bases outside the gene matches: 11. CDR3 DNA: TGTGCCTGGACAACGAGGGCGGGAGGGGTGGATACGCAGTATTTT. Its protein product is CAWTTRAGGVDTQYF.

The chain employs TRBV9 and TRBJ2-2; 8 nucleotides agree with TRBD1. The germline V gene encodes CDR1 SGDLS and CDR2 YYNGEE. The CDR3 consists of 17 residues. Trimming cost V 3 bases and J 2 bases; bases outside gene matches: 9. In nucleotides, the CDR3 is TGTGCCAGCAGCGCCGGACAGGGCAGCCTCAACACCGGGGAGCTGTTTTTT. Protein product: CASSAGQGSLNTGELFF.

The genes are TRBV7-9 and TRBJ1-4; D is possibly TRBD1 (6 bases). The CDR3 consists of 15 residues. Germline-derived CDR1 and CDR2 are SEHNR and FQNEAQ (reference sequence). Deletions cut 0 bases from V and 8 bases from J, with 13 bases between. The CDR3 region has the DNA TGTGCCAGCAGCTTAGCGCAACAGGGTTGGGAAAAACTGTTTTTT. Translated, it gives CASSLAQQGWEKLFF.

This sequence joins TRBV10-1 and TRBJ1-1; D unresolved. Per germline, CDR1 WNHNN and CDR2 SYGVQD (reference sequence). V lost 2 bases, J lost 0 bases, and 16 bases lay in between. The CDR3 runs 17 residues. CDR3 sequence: CASSEPVRPTMNTEAFF. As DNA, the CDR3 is TGCGCCAGCAGTGAGCCCGTCAGACCCACCATGAACACTGAAGCTTTCTTT.

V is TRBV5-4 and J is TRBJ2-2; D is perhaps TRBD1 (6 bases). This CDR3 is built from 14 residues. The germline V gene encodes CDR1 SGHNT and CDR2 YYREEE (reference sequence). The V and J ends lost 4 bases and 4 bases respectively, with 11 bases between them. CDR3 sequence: CASSPGQSTGELFF. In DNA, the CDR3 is TGTGCCAGCAGCCCGGGACAAAGCACCGGGGAGCTGTTTTTT. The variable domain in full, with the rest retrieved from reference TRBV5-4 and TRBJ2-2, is ETGVTQSPTHLIKTRGQQVTLRCSSQSGHNTVSWYQQALGQGPQFIFQYYREEENGRGNFPPRFSGLQFPNYSSELNVNALELDDSALYLCASSPGQSTGELFFGEGSRLTVL.

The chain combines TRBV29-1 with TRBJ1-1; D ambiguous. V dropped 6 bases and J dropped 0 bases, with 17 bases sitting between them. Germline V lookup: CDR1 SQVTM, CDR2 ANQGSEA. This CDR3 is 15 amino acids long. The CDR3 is CSVGLVGIVNTEAFF. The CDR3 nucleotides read TGCAGCGTCGGCCTCGTAGGGATAGTGAACACTGAAGCTTTCTTT.

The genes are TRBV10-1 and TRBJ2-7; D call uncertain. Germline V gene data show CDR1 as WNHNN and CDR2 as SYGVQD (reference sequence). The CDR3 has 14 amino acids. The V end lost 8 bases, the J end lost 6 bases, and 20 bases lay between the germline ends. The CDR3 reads CASRLDLTSGEQYF. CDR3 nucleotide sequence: TGCGCCAGCCGTCTCGATCTAACATCGGGCGAGCAGTACTTC.

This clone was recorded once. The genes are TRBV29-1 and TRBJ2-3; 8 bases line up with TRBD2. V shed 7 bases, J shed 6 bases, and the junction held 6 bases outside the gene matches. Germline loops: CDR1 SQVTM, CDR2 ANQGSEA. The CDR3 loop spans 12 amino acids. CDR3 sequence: CSAISGTDTQYF. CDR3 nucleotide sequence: TGCAGCGCCATTAGCGGGACCGATACGCAGTATTTT.

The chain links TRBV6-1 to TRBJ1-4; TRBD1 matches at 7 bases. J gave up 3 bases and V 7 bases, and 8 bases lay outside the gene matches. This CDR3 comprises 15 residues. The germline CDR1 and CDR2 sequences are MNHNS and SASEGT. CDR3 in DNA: TGTGCCAGCACATTGGAGGGGACAGCTAATGAAAAACTGTTTTTT. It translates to CASTLEGTANEKLFF.

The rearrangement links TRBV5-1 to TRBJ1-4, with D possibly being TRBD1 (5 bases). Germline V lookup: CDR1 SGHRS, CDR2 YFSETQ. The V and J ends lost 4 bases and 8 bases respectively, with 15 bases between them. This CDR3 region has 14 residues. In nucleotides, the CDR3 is TGCGCCAGCAGCAGGGGACCGGGAGAGGAAAAACTGTTTTTT. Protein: CASSRGPGEEKLFF.

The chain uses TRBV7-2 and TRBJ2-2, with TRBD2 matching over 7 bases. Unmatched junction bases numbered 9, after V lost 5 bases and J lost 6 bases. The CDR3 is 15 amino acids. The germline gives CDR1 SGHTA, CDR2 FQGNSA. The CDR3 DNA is TGTGCCAGCAGCCGGGACGGGGGGTGGGCCGGGGAGCTGTTTTTT. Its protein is CASSRDGGWAGELFF.

The CDR3 DNA reads as TGTGCCAGCAGCCCCCTTCGGGCCGGTGGTAATGAAAAACTGTTTTTT. Translation: CASSPLRAGGNEKLFF. V and J are TRBV7-8 and TRBJ1-4; D remains unclear. Germline lookup yields CDR1 SGHVS and CDR2 FQNEAQ. V gave up 5 bases and J gave up 4 bases, with 17 bases separating them. This CDR3 region has 16 residues.

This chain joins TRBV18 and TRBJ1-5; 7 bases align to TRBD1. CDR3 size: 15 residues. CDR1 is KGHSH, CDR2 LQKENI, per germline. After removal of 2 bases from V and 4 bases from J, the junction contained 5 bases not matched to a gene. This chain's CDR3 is CASSPDRVGNQPQHF. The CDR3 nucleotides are TGTGCCAGCTCACCAGACAGGGTGGGGAATCAGCCCCAGCATTTT.

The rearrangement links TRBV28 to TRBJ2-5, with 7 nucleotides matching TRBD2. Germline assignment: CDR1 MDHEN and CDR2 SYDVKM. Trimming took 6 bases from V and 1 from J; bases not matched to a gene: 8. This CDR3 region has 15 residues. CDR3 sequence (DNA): TGTGCCAGCAGCCTAGCGGTACGGGGCCAAGAGACCCAGTACTTC. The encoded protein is CASSLAVRGQETQYF.

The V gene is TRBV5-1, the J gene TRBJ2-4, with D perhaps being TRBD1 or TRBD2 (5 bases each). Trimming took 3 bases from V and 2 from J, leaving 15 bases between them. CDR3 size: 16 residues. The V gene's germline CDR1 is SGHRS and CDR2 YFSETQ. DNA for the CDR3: TGCGCCAGCAGCTCGGGACCCGGTCGTTCCAAAAACATTCAGTACTTC. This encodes CASSSGPGRSKNIQYF.

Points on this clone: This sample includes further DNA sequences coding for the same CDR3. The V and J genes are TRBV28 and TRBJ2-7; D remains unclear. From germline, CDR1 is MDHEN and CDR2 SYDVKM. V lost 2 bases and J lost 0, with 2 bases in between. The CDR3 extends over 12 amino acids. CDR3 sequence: CASSLISYEQYF. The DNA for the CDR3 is TGTGCCAGCAGTTTAATCTCCTACGAGCAGTACTTC. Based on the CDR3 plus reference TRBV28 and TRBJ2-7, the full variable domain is DVKVTQSSRYLVKRTGEKVFLECVQDMDHENMFWYRQDPGLGLRLIYFSYDVKMKEKGDIPEGYSVSREKKERFSLILESASTNQTSMYLCASSLISYEQYFGPGTRLTVT.

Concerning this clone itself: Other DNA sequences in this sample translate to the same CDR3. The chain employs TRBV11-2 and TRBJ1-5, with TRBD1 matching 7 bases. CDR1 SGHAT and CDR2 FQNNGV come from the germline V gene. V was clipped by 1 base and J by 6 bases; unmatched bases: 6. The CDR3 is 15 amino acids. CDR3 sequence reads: CASSLVGGGGQPQHF. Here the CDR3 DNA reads TGTGCCAGCAGCTTAGTTGGAGGGGGCGGTCAGCCCCAGCATTTT.